This T cell receptor (beta chain) was observed in a study of Tregs in tolerant kidney transplant recipients. Across the whole study: Related graft donors supplied nonmyeloablative bone marrow transplants, and mixed chimerism was transient. Study outcomes and limitations: Some patients' samples used different primers over time, so nucleotide sequences weren't comparable. Findings come from small patient numbers and require larger validation.

This CDR3 region has 15 residues. The V segment lost 11 bases and the J segment 3 bases; nucleotides outside the gene matches: 9. CDR1 MNHEY and CDR2 SVGAGI come from the germline V gene. This clone was recorded once. Its antigen remains unidentified. TCRdb's table, derived via immunoSEQ multiplex PCR, lists solely in-frame clones and lacks some. The data contain more than 60,000 clones, 85% to 90% of them seen just once; the ten biggest clones take up approximately 0.4%. The starting material was CD4+ T cells from blood, obtained before the transplant. The sequence derives from a human donor who received a combined kidney and bone marrow transplant. The genes are TRBV6-5 and TRBJ2-1, with 11 bases aligning to TRBD1. The CDR3 DNA reads TGTGCCGTATCTATCGGGACAGGGGGCTACAATGAGCAGTTCTTC. It yields the protein CAVSIGTGGYNEQFF.